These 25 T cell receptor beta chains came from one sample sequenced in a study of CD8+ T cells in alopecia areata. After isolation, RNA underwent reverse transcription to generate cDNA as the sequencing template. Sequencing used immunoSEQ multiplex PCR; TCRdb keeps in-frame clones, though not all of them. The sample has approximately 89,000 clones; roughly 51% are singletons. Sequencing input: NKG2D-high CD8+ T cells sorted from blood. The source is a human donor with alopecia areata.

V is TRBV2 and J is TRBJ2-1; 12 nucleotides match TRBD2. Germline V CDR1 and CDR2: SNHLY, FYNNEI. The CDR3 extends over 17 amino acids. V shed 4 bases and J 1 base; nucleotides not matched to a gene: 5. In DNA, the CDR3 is TGTGCCAGCAGTGGACTAGCGGGAGCCCGGTCCTACAATGAGCAGTTCTTC. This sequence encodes CASSGLAGARSYNEQFF. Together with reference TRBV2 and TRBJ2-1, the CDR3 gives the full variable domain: EPEVTQTPSHQVTQMGQEVILRCVPISNHLYFYWYRQILGQKVEFLVSFYNNEISEKSEIFDDQFSVERPDGSNFTLKIRSTKLEDSAMYFCASSGLAGARSYNEQFFGPGTRLTVL.

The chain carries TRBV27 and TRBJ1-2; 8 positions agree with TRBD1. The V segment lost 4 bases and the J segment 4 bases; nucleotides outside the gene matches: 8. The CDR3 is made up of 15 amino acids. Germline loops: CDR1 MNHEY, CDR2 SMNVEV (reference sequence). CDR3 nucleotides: TGTGCCAGCAGTTCCCGACAGGGGACGCCCTATGGCTACACCTTC. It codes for CASSSRQGTPYGYTF.

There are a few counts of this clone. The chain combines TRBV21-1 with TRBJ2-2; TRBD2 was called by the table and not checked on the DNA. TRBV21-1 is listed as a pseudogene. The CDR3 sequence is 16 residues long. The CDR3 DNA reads TGTGCCAGCAGCAAATCAGCGGGAGGGCCAAGCGGGGAGCTGTTTTTT. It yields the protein CASSKSAGGPSGELFF.

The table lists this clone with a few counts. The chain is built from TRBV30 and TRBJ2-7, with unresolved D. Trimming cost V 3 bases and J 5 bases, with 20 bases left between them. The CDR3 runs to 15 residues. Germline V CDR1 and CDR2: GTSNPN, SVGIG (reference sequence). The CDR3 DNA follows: TGTGCCTGGAGCCACGGGCTCCGAGAGACTCACGAGCAGTACTTC. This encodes CAWSHGLRETHEQYF.

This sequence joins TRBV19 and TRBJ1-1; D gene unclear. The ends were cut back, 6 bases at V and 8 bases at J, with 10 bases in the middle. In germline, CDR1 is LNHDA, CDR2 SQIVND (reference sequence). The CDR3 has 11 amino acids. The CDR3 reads CASRATAEAFF. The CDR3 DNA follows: TGTGCCAGTAGAGCGACCGCGGAAGCTTTCTTT.

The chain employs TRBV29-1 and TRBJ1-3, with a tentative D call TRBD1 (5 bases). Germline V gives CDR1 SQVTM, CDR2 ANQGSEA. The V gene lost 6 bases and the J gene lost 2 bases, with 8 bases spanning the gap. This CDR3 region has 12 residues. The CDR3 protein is CSVPGAGNTIYF. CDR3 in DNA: TGCAGCGTACCGGGGGCTGGAAACACCATATATTTT.

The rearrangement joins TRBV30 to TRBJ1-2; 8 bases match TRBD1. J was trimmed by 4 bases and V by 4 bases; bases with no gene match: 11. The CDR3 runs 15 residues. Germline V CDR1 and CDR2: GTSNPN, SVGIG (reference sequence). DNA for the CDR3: TGTGCCTGGACAGGGGGCGCAAAGTTGGGCTATGGCTACACCTTC. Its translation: CAWTGGAKLGYGYTF.

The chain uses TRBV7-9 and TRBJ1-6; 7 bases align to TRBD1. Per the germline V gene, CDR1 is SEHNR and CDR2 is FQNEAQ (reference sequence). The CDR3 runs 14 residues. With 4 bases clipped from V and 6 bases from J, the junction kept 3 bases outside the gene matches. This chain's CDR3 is CASSSTGANSPLHF. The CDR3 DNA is TGTGCCAGCAGCTCAACAGGGGCTAATTCACCCCTCCACTTT.

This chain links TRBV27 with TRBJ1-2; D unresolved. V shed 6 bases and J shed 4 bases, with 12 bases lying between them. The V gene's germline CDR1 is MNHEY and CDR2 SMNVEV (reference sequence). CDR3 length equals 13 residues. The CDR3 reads CASSPDGSYGYTF. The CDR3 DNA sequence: TGTGCCAGCAGCCCTGACGGAAGCTATGGCTACACCTTC.

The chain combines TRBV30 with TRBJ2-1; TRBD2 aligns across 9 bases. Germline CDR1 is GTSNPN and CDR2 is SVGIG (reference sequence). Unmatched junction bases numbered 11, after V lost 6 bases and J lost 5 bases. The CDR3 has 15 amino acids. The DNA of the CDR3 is TGTGCCTGTTCCCCCGGGGCGGGAGGGGACAATGAGCAGTTCTTC. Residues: CACSPGAGGDNEQFF.

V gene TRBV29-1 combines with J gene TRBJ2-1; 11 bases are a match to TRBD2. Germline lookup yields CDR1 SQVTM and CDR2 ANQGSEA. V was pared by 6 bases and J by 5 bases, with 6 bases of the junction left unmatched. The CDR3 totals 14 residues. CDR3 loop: CSVIVAGGDNEQFF. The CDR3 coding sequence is TGCAGCGTGATTGTAGCGGGGGGGGACAATGAGCAGTTCTTC.

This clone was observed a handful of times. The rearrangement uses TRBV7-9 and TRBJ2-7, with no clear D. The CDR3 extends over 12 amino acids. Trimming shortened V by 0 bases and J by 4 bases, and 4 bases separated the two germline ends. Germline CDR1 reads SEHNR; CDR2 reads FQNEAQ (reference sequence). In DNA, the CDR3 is TGTGCCAGCAGCTTAGCGGAGTACGAGCAGTACTTC. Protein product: CASSLAEYEQYF. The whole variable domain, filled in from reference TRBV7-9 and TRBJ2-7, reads DTGVSQNPRHKITKRGQNVTFRCDPISEHNRLYWYRQTLGQGPEFLTYFQNEAQLEKSRLLSDRFSAERPKGSFSTLEIQRTEQGDSAMYLCASSLAEYEQYFGPGTRLTVT.

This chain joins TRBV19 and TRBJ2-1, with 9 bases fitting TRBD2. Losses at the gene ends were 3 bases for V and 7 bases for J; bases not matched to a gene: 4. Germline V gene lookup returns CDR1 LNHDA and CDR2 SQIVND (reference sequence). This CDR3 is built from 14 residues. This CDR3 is CASSMAGGRNEQFF. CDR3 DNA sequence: TGTGCCAGTAGTATGGCGGGGGGGCGGAATGAGCAGTTCTTC.

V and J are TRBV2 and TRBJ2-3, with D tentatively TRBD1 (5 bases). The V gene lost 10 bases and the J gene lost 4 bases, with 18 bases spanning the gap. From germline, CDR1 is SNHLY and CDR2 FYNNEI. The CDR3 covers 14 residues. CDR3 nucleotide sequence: TGTGCCATCCCAGAGGTCCAGGGCTCAGATACGCAGTATTTT. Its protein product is CAIPEVQGSDTQYF. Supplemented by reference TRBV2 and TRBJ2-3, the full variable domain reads EPEVTQTPSHQVTQMGQEVILRCVPISNHLYFYWYRQILGQKVEFLVSFYNNEISEKSEIFDDQFSVERPDGSNFTLKIRSTKLEDSAMYFCAIPEVQGSDTQYFGPGTRLTVL.

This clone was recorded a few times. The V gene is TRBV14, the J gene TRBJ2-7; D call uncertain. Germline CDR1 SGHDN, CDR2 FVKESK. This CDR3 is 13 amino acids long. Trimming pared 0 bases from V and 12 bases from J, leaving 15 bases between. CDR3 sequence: CASSQDGQHQPYF. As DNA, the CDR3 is TGTGCCAGCAGCCAAGATGGCCAGCATCAGCCGTACTTC.

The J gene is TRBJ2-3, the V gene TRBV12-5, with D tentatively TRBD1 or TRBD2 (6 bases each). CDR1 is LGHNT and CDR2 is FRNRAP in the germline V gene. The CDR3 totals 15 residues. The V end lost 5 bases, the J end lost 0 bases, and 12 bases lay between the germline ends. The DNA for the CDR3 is TGTGCTAGTGGTGCGGGGACATCGAGCACAGATACGCAGTATTTT. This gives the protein CASGAGTSSTDTQYF.

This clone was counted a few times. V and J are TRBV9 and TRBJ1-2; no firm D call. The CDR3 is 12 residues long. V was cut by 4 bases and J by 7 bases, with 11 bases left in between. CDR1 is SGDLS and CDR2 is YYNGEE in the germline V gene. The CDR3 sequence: CASSSGGSGYTF. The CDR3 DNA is TGTGCCAGCAGCTCCGGCGGTTCTGGCTACACCTTC.

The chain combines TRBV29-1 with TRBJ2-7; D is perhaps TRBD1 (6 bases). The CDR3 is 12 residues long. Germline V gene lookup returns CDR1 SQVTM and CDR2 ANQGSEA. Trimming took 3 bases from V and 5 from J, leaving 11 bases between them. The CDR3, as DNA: TGCAGCGTTGATCAGGGGTTCAACGAGCAGTACTTC. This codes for CSVDQGFNEQYF.

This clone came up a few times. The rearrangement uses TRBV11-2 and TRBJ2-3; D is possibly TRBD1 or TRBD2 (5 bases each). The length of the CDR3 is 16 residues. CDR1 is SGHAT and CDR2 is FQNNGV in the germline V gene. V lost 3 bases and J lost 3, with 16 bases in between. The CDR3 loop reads CASSLTGSGATDTQYF. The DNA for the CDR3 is TGTGCCAGCAGCTTGACGGGGAGTGGGGCTACAGATACGCAGTATTTT.

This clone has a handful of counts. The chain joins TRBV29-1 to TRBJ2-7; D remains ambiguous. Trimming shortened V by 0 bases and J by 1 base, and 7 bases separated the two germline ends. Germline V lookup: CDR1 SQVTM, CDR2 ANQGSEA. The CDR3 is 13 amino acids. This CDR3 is CSVEDQGSYEQYF. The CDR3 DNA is TGCAGCGTTGAAGATCAAGGATCCTACGAGCAGTACTTC.

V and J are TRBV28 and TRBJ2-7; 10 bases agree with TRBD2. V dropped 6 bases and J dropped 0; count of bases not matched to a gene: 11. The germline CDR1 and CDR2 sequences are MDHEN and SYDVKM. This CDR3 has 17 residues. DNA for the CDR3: TGTGCCAGCAGACCCTTAGCGGGAGGAACCAGCTCCTACGAGCAGTACTTC. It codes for CASRPLAGGTSSYEQYF. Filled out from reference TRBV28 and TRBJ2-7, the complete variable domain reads DVKVTQSSRYLVKRTGEKVFLECVQDMDHENMFWYRQDPGLGLRLIYFSYDVKMKEKGDIPEGYSVSREKKERFSLILESASTNQTSMYLCASRPLAGGTSSYEQYFGPGTRLTVT.

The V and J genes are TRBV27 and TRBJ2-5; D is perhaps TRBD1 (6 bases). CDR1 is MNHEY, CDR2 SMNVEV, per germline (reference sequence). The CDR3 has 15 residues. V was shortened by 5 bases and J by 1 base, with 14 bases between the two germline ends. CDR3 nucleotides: TGTGCCAGCAGTCCGTTCGACAGGATCCAAGAGACCCAGTACTTC. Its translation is CASSPFDRIQETQYF.

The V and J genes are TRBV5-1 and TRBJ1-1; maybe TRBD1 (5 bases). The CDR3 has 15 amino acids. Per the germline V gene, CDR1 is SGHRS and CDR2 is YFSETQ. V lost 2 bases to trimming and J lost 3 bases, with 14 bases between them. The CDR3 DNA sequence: TGCGCCAGCAGCTTATCCGGAGGGGAAGACACTGAAGCTTTCTTT. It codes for CASSLSGGEDTEAFF.

CDR3 region: CATWTSGTDTQYF. The DNA for the CDR3 is TGTGCCACCTGGACTAGCGGCACAGATACGCAGTATTTT. The chain employs TRBV28 and TRBJ2-3; 9 bases are shared with TRBD2. With 10 bases clipped from V and 1 base from J, the junction kept 3 bases outside the gene matches. The CDR3 totals 13 residues. From germline, CDR1 is MDHEN and CDR2 SYDVKM. The whole variable domain, filled in from reference TRBV28 and TRBJ2-3, reads DVKVTQSSRYLVKRTGEKVFLECVQDMDHENMFWYRQDPGLGLRLIYFSYDVKMKEKGDIPEGYSVSREKKERFSLILESASTNQTSMYLCATWTSGTDTQYFGPGTRLTVL.

The CDR3 loop is CASRQDSSYEQYF. CDR3 bases: TGCGCCAGCAGGCAGGATTCTTCCTACGAGCAGTACTTC. This rearrangement joins TRBV5-1 to TRBJ2-7; D ambiguous. Trimming removed 5 bases from V and 1 base from J, with 10 bases in between. Germline V CDR1 and CDR2: SGHRS, YFSETQ. This CDR3 contains 13 residues.